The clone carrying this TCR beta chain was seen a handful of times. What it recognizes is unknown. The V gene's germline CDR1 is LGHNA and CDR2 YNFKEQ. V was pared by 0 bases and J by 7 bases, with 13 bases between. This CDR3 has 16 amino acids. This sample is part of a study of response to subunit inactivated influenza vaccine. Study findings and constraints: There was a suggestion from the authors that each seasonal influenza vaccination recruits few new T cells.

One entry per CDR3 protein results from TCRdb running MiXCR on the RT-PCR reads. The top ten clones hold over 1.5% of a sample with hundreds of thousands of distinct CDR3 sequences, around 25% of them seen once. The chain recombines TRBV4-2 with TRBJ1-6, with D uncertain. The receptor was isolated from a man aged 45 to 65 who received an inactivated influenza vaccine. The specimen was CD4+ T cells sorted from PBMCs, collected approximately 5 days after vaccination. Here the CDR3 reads CASSQDTRAGNSPLHF. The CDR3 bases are TGTGCCAGCAGCCAAGATACGAGGGCTGGAAATTCACCCCTCCACTTT.